Sequencing of this T cell receptor (beta chain) was carried out in a study of blood T cell repertoires in COVID-19. The wider study: Acute-phase and convalescent COVID-19 samples originated in the United States, Italy and Spain.

Per the study methods: Researchers report that nucleated cell counts were estimated from reference gene primer amplification. Here immunoSEQ multiplex PCR was the method, and the copy in TCRdb shows in-frame clones only, minus some. The V and J calls and clone size are taken from that table; D and trimming were inferred from the DNA. Of a few hundred thousand clones in the sample, 80% to 90% were seen once. CDR3 length equals 12 residues. CDR1 and CDR2 from the germline V gene are GTSNPN and SVGIG (reference sequence). The ends were cut back, 0 bases at V and 18 bases at J, with 15 bases in the middle. Donors were grouped by their self-reported clinical history. Resolution of symptoms, clearance, or two negative PCRs was present in recovered Cohort 3 donors.

The rearrangement links TRBV30 to TRBJ2-6, with D possibly being TRBD2 (6 bases). The sequenced sample was PBMCs or T cells enriched from blood (not recorded which). This receptor was identified in a man in his forties who had recovered from COVID-19. CDR3 nucleotide sequence: TGTGCCTGGAGTGTAGGGGAGCGGGCTGGGACTTTC. Encoded protein: CAWSVGERAGTF.